What follows are 26 T cell receptor beta chains derived from one specimen sequenced in a study of blood T cells in healthy people across ages. A J-beta primer mix and a sample-barcoded 5' primer were used in a second PCR of about 6 to 12 cycles. TCRdb re-analysed the 5' RACE reads in MiXCR, keeping a single row per CDR3 protein. The table shows around 850,000 distinct CDR3 sequences, with 35% to 40% occurring only once. The sequenced material came from blood. These receptor sequences come from a man in his late teens or twenties in good health.

The genes are TRBV4-3 and TRBJ1-2; possibly TRBD1 for D (6 bases). Between the trimmed V and J ends, which lost 0 bases and 1 base, there was a span of 12 bases. The CDR3 totals 16 residues. Germline V CDR1 and CDR2: LGHNA, YSLEER. The CDR3 coding sequence is TGCGCCAGCAGCCAAGAGGGGGCAGTGAATAACTATGGCTACACCTTC. Its translation is CASSQEGAVNNYGYTF.

This clonotype has only a few counts. V is TRBV7-3 and J is TRBJ2-3, with D possibly being TRBD2 (6 bases). In germline, CDR1 is SGHTA, CDR2 FQGTGA. The CDR3 is 15 residues long. Trimming stripped 0 bases from V and 8 bases from J, with 15 bases between. CDR3 sequence: CASSLTSAVGGTQYF. CDR3 nucleotides: TGTGCCAGCAGCTTAACGTCCGCTGTCGGGGGTACGCAGTATTTT.

This clonotype was counted only a few times. The rearrangement joins TRBV3-1 to TRBJ1-1; D possibly corresponds to TRBD1 (5 bases). Germline V lookup: CDR1 LGHDT, CDR2 YNNKEL (reference sequence). The germline V and J ends were trimmed by 4 bases and 11 bases, with 20 bases remaining between them. CDR3 size: 14 residues. CDR3 DNA sequence: TGTGCCAGCAGCCCCCCAACCCGGGGGGTAGGGGCTTTCTTT. This gives the protein CASSPPTRGVGAFF.

The rearrangement links TRBV12-3 or TRBV12-4 to TRBJ2-4, with 11 bases lining up with TRBD1. With 7 bases clipped from V and 7 bases from J, the junction kept 3 bases outside the gene matches. The CDR3 runs to 13 residues. The CDR3, as DNA: TGTGCCAGCACCCGGGACAGGGGGAACATTCAGTACTTC. It codes for CASTRDRGNIQYF.

V gene TRBV12-3 or TRBV12-4 combines with J gene TRBJ2-1; D gene ambiguous. V was clipped by 4 bases and J by 5 bases, with 18 bases between them. The CDR3 length is 16 residues. DNA of the CDR3: TGTGCCAGCAGTTCACGTGGAGTGCCGAATGACAATGAGCAGTTCTTC. It translates to CASSSRGVPNDNEQFF.

The V call is TRBV3-1, the J call TRBJ2-3; D uncertain. With 4 bases removed from V and 0 bases from J, the gap between germline ends came to 8 bases. This CDR3 contains 14 residues. Germline CDR1 reads LGHDT; CDR2 reads YNNKEL (reference sequence). The CDR3 spells CASSRPPSTDTQYF. Written as DNA, the CDR3 is TGTGCCAGCAGCCGCCCACCAAGCACAGATACGCAGTATTTT.

The rearrangement joins TRBV7-2 to TRBJ2-1; 8 nucleotides agree with TRBD2. The J call may not be correct, given that the DNA end is closer to TRBJ2-7. This CDR3 region has 17 residues. In germline, CDR1 is SGHTA, CDR2 FQGNSA. The DNA of the CDR3 is TGTGCCAGCAGCCCCCTTCCCAGCGGGAGCTCCTACAATGAGCAGTACTTC. Its translation: CASSPLPSGSSYNEQYF.

The table lists this clonotype with a count of one. The chain employs TRBV12-3 or TRBV12-4 and TRBJ1-1, with unresolved D. Deletions cut 6 bases from V and 4 bases from J, with 12 bases between. CDR3 length: 13 amino acids. The CDR3 nucleotides are TGTGCCAGCAGATATATCCTGATCACTGAAGCTTTCTTT. Its protein is CASRYILITEAFF.

The chain joins TRBV6-2 or TRBV6-3 to TRBJ2-2; no firm D call. CDR1 is MNHEY, CDR2 SVGEGT, per germline. V was pared by 5 bases and J by 4 bases, with 8 bases between. The CDR3 is 13 amino acids. The CDR3 nucleotides are TGTGCCAGCAGTGAGATCGTCACCGGGGAGCTGTTTTTT. Amino acids: CASSEIVTGELFF.

The rearrangement uses TRBV6-2 or TRBV6-3 and TRBJ2-1, with 9 nucleotides matching TRBD2. CDR1 and CDR2 (germline): MNHEY, SVGEGT. The CDR3 contains 17 residues. Unmatched junction bases numbered 8, after V lost 4 bases and J lost 1 base. Written as DNA, the CDR3 is TGTGCCAGCAGTTTTCTCATAGCGGGGGAATCCTACAATGAGCAGTTCTTC. Translation: CASSFLIAGESYNEQFF.

In this sample, this clonotype turned up a few times. The chain recombines TRBV20-1 with TRBJ2-3, with a possible D match to TRBD2 (7 bases). CDR1 and CDR2 from the germline V gene are DFQATT and SNEGSKA (reference sequence). V lost 6 bases and J lost 1, with 29 bases in between. The CDR3 contains 19 residues. CDR3 loop: CSAAGDGRGPQLRTDTQYF. The DNA of the CDR3 is TGCAGTGCAGCGGGTGACGGGCGGGGGCCTCAACTACGCACAGATACGCAGTATTTT.

The chain is built from TRBV6-6 and TRBJ1-4; 8 bases are shared with TRBD1. The germline gives CDR1 MNHNY, CDR2 SVGAGI (reference sequence). J lost 7 bases, V lost 2 bases, and 6 bases had no gene match. There are 15 residues in the CDR3. The CDR3 loop is CASSYGQGDREKLFF. The CDR3 coding sequence is TGTGCCAGCAGTTACGGACAGGGTGATCGTGAAAAACTGTTTTTT.

This clonotype was counted a few times. The chain has TRBV12-3 or TRBV12-4 and TRBJ1-4; D gene uncertain. V dropped 5 bases and J dropped 8 bases, with 6 bases sitting between them. The length of the CDR3 is 11 residues. As DNA, the CDR3 is TGTGCCAGCAGTCGATCAGAAAAACTGTTTTTT. It specifies CASSRSEKLFF.

This clonotype was counted between two and nine times. The chain uses TRBV6-5 and TRBJ1-4; 7 bases line up with TRBD1. This CDR3 has 14 amino acids. The trim removed 2 bases at V and 6 bases at J, leaving 3 bases unmatched. Germline-derived CDR1 and CDR2 are MNHEY and SVGAGI. The CDR3 DNA follows: TGTGCCAGCAGTTACGTAGGACAGGATGAAAAACTGTTTTTT. This translates into CASSYVGQDEKLFF.

The sample holds a few counts of this clonotype. The V gene is TRBV7-2, the J gene TRBJ1-6; the D gene is possibly TRBD1 (6 bases). There are 15 residues in the CDR3. Germline V gene data show CDR1 as SGHTA and CDR2 as FQGNSA. The V end lost 2 bases, the J end lost 6 bases, and 11 bases lay between the germline ends. The CDR3: CASSLRGAVNSPLHF. CDR3 nucleotide sequence: TGTGCCAGCAGCTTACGGGGGGCGGTTAATTCACCCCTCCACTTT.

The V call is TRBV12-3 or TRBV12-4, the J call TRBJ2-1; no definite D call. V was clipped by 4 bases and J by 0 bases, with 10 bases between them. The CDR3 is 15 residues long. The CDR3 coding sequence is TGTGCCAGCAGTTCCGACCCCTACTCCTACAATGAGCAGTTCTTC. This translates into CASSSDPYSYNEQFF.

In its sample, this clonotype was seen a few times. This sequence joins TRBV6-1 and TRBJ2-3; D tentatively fits TRBD1 or TRBD2 (6 bases each). V was cut by 8 bases and J by 2 bases, with 14 bases left in between. The CDR3 has 14 residues. Germline V gene lookup returns CDR1 MNHNS and CDR2 SASEGT. CDR3 DNA: TGTGCCAGCCGAACGGGGGCTTTCACAGATACGCAGTATTTT. Translating it yields CASRTGAFTDTQYF.

This chain uses TRBV25-1 with TRBJ2-2; weak D call: TRBD1 (5 bases). Germline lookup yields CDR1 MGHDK and CDR2 SYGVNS. The length of the CDR3 is 11 residues. The V gene lost 9 bases and the J gene lost 8 bases, with 10 bases spanning the gap. The CDR3 loop reads CASLGPGELFF. In DNA form, the CDR3 reads TGTGCCAGTTTGGGGCCGGGGGAGCTGTTTTTT.

The V gene is TRBV7-9, the J gene TRBJ2-7, with TRBD1 as a possible D gene (6 bases). The germline V gene encodes CDR1 SEHNR and CDR2 FQNEAQ (reference sequence). Trimming took 5 bases from V and 1 from J, leaving 15 bases between them. This CDR3 spans 15 amino acids. The CDR3 region has the DNA TGTGCCAGCAGCCCTGAGTGGACAGTGTCCTACGAGCAGTACTTC. Translation gives CASSPEWTVSYEQYF.

This clonotype has at least ten counts. This chain connects TRBV10-3 to TRBJ2-5; no clear D. The CDR3 has 11 residues. V lost 7 bases, J lost 1 base, and 4 bases lay in between. CDR1 ENHRY and CDR2 SYGVKD come from the germline V gene. The CDR3: CAIKIQETQYF. Here the CDR3 DNA reads TGTGCCATCAAGATCCAAGAGACCCAGTACTTC.

This sequence joins TRBV5-1 and TRBJ2-2; TRBD2 agrees at 8 bases. In germline, CDR1 is SGHRS, CDR2 YFSETQ. CDR3 length: 15 residues. Trimming took 8 bases from V and 3 from J; bases not matched to a gene: 9. For the CDR3, the DNA is TGCGCCAGTTTCCGACCCGGGGGGGACACCGGGGAGCTGTTTTTT. This encodes CASFRPGGDTGELFF.

V and J are TRBV20-1 and TRBJ1-4; D unclear. This CDR3 has 13 amino acids. V lost 3 bases, J lost 4 bases, and 9 bases lay in between. The germline V gene encodes CDR1 DFQATT and CDR2 SNEGSKA (reference sequence). The CDR3 DNA follows: TGCAGTGCTAGGTTAACCGGTAATGAAAAACTGTTTTTT. Translating gives CSARLTGNEKLFF.

This clonotype was seen many times. V and J are TRBV20-1 and TRBJ1-2; 11 nucleotides agree with TRBD1. This CDR3 has 13 residues. Losses at the gene ends were 6 bases for V and 5 bases for J; bases not matched to a gene: 5. Germline lookup yields CDR1 DFQATT and CDR2 SNEGSKA (reference sequence). CDR3 bases: TGCAGTGCAAGCCGGGACAGGGGGTATGGCTACACCTTC. It specifies CSASRDRGYGYTF.

Of note for this clonotype: One base away lies a much larger clone, so this may be a sequencing read error. Here the CDR3 DNA reads TGCGCCAGCAGCCGTAGCGGGGGGGACACAGATACGCAGTATTTT. Translating it yields CASSRSGGDTDTQYF. This sequence joins TRBV5-1 and TRBJ2-3, with 11 bases aligning to TRBD2. This CDR3 is built from 15 residues. CDR1 and CDR2 (germline): SGHRS, YFSETQ. With V trimmed by 4 bases and J by 2 bases, 3 bases remained unmatched. Using reference TRBV5-1 and TRBJ2-3 for the parts outside the CDR3, the full variable domain is KAGVTQTPRYLIKTRGQQVTLSCSPISGHRSVSWYQQTPGQGLQFLFEYFSETQRNKGNFPGRFSGRQFSNSRSEMNVSTLELGDSALYLCASSRSGGDTDTQYFGPGTRLTVL.

This sequence joins TRBV7-6 and TRBJ2-5; D remains ambiguous. The germline gives CDR1 SGHVS, CDR2 FNYEAQ. The CDR3 runs to 15 residues. V lost 2 bases and J lost 11, with 21 bases in between. CDR3 coding DNA: TGTGCCAGCAGCTTACGTCTCCAGGCCACCTACAAGCAGTACTTC. Its translation: CASSLRLQATYKQYF.

This chain links TRBV7-2 with TRBJ1-1, with TRBD1 matching over 9 bases. Trimming took 4 bases from V and 7 from J; bases not matched to a gene: 16. The CDR3 loop spans 17 amino acids. The germline V gene encodes CDR1 SGHTA and CDR2 FQGNSA. The CDR3 protein is CASSSFLPAGQGFEAFF. The CDR3 DNA follows: TGTGCCAGCAGCTCCTTTCTTCCGGCGGGACAGGGTTTTGAAGCTTTCTTT.